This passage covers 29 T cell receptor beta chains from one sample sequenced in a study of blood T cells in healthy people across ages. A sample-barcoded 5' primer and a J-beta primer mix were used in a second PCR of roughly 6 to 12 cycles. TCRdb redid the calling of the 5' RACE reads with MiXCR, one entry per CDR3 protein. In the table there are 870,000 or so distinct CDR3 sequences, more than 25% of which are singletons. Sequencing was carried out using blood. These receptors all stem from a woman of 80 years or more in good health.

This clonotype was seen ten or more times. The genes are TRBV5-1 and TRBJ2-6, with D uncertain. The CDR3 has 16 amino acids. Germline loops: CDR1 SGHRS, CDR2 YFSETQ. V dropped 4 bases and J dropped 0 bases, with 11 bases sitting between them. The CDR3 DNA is TGCGCCAGCAGCCTACTCTCGTTCTCTGGGGCCAACGTCCTGACTTTC. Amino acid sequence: CASSLLSFSGANVLTF.

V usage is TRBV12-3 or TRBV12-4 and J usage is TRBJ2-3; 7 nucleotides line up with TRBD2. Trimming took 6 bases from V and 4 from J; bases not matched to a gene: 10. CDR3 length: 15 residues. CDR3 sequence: CASRGRSGGADTQYF. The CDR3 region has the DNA TGTGCCAGCAGAGGACGGAGTGGGGGGGCAGATACGCAGTATTTT.

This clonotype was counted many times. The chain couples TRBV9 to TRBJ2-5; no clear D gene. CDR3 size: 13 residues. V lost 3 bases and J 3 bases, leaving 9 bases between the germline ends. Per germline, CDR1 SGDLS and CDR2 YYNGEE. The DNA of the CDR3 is TGTGCCAGCAGCGAACACCAGGAAGAGACCCAGTACTTC. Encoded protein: CASSEHQEETQYF.

Here the CDR3 DNA reads TGTGCCAGCAGACCACAGGGGAGTGGCTATGGCTACACCTTC. Amino acids: CASRPQGSGYGYTF. The V and J genes are TRBV6-6 and TRBJ1-2; 7 bases align to TRBD1. V shed 6 bases, J shed 4 bases, and the junction held 8 bases outside the gene matches. CDR1 is MNHNY, CDR2 SVGAGI, per germline (reference sequence). The CDR3 consists of 14 residues.

The CDR3 spells CASSPQTGGADTQYF. The CDR3 nucleotides read TGTGCCAGCTCACCACAAACAGGGGGAGCAGATACGCAGTATTTT. The rearrangement uses TRBV18 and TRBJ2-3; 8 bases are shared with TRBD1. V lost 1 base and J lost 4; bases outside the gene matches: 4. There are 15 residues in the CDR3. Germline CDR1 reads KGHSH; CDR2 reads LQKENI.

The CDR3 DNA follows: TGTGCCAGCAGTGAATTCCTAGCGGGAGATGAGCAGTTCTTC. It is translated as CASSEFLAGDEQFF. This rearrangement joins TRBV2 to TRBJ2-1, with TRBD2 identical over 10 bases. The CDR3 is made up of 14 amino acids. Per the germline V gene, CDR1 is SNHLY and CDR2 is FYNNEI. Germline trimming cut 2 bases from V and 8 bases from J; bases unmatched to any gene: 3. Variable domain in full (rest from reference TRBV2 and TRBJ2-1): EPEVTQTPSHQVTQMGQEVILRCVPISNHLYFYWYRQILGQKVEFLVSFYNNEISEKSEIFDDQFSVERPDGSNFTLKIRSTKLEDSAMYFCASSEFLAGDEQFFGPGTRLTVL.

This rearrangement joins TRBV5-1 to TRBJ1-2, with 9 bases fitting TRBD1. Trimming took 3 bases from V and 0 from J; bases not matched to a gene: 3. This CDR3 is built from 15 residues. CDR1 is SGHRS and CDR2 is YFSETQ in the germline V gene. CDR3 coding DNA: TGCGCCAGCAGCTCGGGGACAGGGTCTAACTATGGCTACACCTTC. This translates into CASSSGTGSNYGYTF. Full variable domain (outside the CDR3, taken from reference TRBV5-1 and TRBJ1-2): KAGVTQTPRYLIKTRGQQVTLSCSPISGHRSVSWYQQTPGQGLQFLFEYFSETQRNKGNFPGRFSGRQFSNSRSEMNVSTLELGDSALYLCASSSGTGSNYGYTFGSGTRLTVV.

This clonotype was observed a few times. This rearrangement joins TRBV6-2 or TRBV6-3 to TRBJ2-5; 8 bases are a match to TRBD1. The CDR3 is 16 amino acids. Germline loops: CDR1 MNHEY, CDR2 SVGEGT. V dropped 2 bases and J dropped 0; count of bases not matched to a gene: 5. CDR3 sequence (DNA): TGTGCCAGCAGTTACCGGGACAGGCAATACCAAGAGACCCAGTACTTC. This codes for CASSYRDRQYQETQYF.

The CDR3 nucleotides are TGTGCCAGCAGACTCTCAGGGGGGGGACAGGAGACCCAGTACTTC. Translation: CASRLSGGGQETQYF. The chain combines TRBV6-2 or TRBV6-3 with TRBJ2-5; either TRBD1 or TRBD2 may supply D (7 bases each). CDR3 length equals 15 residues. V was trimmed by 6 bases and J by 5 bases, leaving 19 bases between them. The germline CDR1 and CDR2 sequences are MNHEY and SVGEGT.

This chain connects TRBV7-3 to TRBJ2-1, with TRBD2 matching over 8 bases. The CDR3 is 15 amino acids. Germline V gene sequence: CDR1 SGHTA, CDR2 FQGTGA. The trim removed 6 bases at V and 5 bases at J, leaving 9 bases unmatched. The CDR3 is CASSFLPGGDNEQFF. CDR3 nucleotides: TGTGCCAGCAGTTTTTTGCCGGGAGGGGACAATGAGCAGTTCTTC.

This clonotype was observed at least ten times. Here the CDR3 DNA reads TGTGCCAGCAGTTTGCGGGGCTCTAGCACAGATACGCAGTATTTT. This gives the protein CASSLRGSSTDTQYF. The chain is built from TRBV12-3 or TRBV12-4 and TRBJ2-3; TRBD2 might be the D (6 bases). V was shortened by 3 bases and J by 0 bases, with 10 bases between the two germline ends. The CDR3 consists of 15 residues.

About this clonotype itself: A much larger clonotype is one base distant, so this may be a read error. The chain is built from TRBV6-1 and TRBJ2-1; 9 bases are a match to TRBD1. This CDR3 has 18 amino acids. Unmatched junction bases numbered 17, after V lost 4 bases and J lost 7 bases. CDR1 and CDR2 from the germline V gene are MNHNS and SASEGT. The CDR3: CASSGNIPGTGFGNEQFF. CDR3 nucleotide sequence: TGTGCCAGCAGTGGGAATATTCCGGGGACAGGGTTCGGAAATGAGCAGTTCTTC.

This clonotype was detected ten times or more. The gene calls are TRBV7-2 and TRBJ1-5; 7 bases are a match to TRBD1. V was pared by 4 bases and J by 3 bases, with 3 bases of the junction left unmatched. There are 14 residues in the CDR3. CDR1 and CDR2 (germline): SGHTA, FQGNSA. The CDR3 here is CASSSGGPNQPQHF. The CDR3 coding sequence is TGTGCCAGCAGCTCAGGGGGACCCAATCAGCCCCAGCATTTT.

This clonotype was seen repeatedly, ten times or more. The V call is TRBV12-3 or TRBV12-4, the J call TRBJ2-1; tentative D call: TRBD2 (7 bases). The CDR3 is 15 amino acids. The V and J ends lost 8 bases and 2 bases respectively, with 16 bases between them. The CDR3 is CASQTGGPTYNEQFF. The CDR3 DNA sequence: TGTGCCAGCCAAACCGGGGGGCCGACCTACAATGAGCAGTTCTTC.

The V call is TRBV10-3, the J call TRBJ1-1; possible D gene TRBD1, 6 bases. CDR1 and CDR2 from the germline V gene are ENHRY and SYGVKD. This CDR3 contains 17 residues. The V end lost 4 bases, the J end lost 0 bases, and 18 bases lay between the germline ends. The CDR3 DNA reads TGTGCCATCAGTGGGGATGTACAGGGTTTAATGAACACTGAAGCTTTCTTT. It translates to CAISGDVQGLMNTEAFF.

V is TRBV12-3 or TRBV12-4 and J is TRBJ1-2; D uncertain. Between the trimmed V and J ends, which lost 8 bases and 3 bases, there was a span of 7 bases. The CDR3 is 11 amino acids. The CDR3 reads CASAQYYGYTF. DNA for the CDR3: TGTGCCAGCGCCCAGTACTATGGCTACACCTTC.

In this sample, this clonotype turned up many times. Written as DNA, the CDR3 is TGTGCCAGCAGCTTAGCAGTTTCGGGGGGCCAAGAGACCCAGTACTTC. Translation: CASSLAVSGGQETQYF. V gene TRBV7-8 combines with J gene TRBJ2-5, with 7 bases lining up with TRBD2. The CDR3 contains 16 residues. The germline gives CDR1 SGHVS, CDR2 FQNEAQ. Trimming cost V 0 bases and J 1 base; bases outside gene matches: 5.

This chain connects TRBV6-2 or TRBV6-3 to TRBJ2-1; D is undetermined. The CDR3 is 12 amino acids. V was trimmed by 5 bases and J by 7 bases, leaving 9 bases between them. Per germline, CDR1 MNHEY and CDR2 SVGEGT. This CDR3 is CASSPRANEQFF. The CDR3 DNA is TGTGCCAGCAGTCCTCGGGCAAATGAGCAGTTCTTC.

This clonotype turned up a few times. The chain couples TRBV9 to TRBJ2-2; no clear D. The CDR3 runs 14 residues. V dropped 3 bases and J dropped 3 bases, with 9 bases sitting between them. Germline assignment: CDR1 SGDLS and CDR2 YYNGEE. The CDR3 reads CASSGHRYTGELFF. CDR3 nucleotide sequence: TGTGCCAGCAGCGGACACCGTTACACCGGGGAGCTGTTTTTT.

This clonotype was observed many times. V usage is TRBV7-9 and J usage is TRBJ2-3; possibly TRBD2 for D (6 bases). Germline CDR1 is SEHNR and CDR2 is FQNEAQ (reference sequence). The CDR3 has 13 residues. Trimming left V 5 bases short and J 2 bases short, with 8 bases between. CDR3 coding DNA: TGTGCCAGCAGCCCGGACTACACAGATACGCAGTATTTT. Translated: CASSPDYTDTQYF.

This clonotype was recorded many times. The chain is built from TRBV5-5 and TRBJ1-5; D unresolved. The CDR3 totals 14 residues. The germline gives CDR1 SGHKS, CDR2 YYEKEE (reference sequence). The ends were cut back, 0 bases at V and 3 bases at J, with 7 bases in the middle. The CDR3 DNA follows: TGTGCCAGCAGCTTGGCGTGGGCCAATCAGCCCCAGCATTTT. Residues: CASSLAWANQPQHF.

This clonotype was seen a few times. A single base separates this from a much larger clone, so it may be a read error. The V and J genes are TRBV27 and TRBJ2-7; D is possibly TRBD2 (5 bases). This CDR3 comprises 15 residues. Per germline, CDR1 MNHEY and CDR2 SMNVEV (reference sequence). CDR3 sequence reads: CVSTFGGLSSYEQYF. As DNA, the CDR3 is TGTGTCAGCACTTTTGGCGGGTTGAGCTCCTACGAGCAGTACTTC.

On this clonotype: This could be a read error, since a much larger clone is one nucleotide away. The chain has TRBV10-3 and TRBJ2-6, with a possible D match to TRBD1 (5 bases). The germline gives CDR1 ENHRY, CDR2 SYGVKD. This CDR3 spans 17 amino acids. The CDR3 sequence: CAISESTITSGANVPTF. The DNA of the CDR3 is TGTGCCATCAGTGAGTCGACGATTACCTCTGGGGCCAACGTCCCGACTTTC.

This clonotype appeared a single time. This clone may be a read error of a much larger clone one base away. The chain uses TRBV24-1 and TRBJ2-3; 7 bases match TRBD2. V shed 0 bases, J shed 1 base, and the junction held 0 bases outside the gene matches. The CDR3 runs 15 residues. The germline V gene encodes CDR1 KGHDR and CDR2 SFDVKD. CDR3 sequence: CATSDLSGGTDTQYF. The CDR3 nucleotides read TGTGCCACCAGTGATTTGAGCGGGGGCACAGATACGCAGTATTTT.

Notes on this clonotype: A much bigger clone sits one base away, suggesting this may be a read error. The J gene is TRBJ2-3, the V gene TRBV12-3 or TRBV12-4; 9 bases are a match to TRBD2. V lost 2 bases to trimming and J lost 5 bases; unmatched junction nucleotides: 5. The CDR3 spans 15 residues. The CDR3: CASSLLAGRLDTQYF. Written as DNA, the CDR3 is TGTGCCAGCAGTTTACTAGCGGGGAGACTAGATACGCAGTATTTT.

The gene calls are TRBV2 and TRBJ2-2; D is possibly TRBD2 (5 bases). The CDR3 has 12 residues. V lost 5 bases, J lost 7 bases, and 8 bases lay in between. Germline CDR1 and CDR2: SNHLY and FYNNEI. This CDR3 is CASSSDFGELFF. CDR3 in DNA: TGTGCCAGCAGTTCGGACTTCGGGGAGCTGTTTTTT.

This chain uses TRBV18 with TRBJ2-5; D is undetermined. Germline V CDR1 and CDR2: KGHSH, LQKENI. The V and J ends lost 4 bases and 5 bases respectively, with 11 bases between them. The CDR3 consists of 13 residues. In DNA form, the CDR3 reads TGTGCCAGCTCACTAAATACGATCGAGACCCAGTACTTC. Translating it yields CASSLNTIETQYF.

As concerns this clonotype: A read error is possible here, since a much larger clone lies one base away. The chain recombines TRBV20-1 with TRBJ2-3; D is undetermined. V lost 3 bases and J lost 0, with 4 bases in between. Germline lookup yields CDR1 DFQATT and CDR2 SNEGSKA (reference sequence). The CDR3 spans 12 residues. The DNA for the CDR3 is TGCAGTGCTAGGGCCAGCACAGATACGCAGTATTTT. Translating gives CSARASTDTQYF.

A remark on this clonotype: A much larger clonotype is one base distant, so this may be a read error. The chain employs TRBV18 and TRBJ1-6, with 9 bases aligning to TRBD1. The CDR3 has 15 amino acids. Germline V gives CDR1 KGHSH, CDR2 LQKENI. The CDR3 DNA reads TGTACCAGCTCACCCTCCGGGACAGGGCGGTCACCCCTCCACTTT. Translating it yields CTSSPSGTGRSPLHF.